This passage covers 26 T cell receptor beta chains from one sample sequenced in a study of OX40 agonist ivuxolimab in advanced cancers. Only in-frame clones appear in the TCRdb table, and some are missing; sequencing was by immunoSEQ multiplex PCR. The sample has fewer than 50,000 clones; roughly nine tenths are singletons. Here the sequenced sample was CD4+ or CD8+ T cells sorted from blood, taken in a trial of the OX40 agonist ivuxolimab. The receptor set was obtained from an adult with an advanced solid tumor such as melanoma, head and neck, liver or kidney cancer.

The chain links TRBV7-9 to TRBJ2-3, with 8 bases lining up with TRBD1. Germline V gives CDR1 SEHNR, CDR2 FQNEAQ (reference sequence). Losses at the gene ends were 5 bases for V and 14 bases for J; bases not matched to a gene: 15. The length of the CDR3 is 14 residues. CDR3 DNA sequence: TGTGCCAGCAGCCGAATGACAGGGGCGCAACGCAGGTATTTT. Translated: CASSRMTGAQRRYF.

V usage is TRBV7-2 and J usage is TRBJ2-7; D perhaps matches TRBD1 (5 bases). Deletions cut 5 bases from V and 1 base from J, with 12 bases between. This CDR3 comprises 14 residues. Germline V lookup: CDR1 SGHTA, CDR2 FQGNSA. The CDR3 spells CASSPQTVSYEQYF. The CDR3 DNA is TGTGCCAGCAGCCCCCAGACAGTATCCTACGAGCAGTACTTC. The full variable domain, with the rest looked up from reference TRBV7-2 and TRBJ2-7, is GAGVSQSPSNKVTEKGKDVELRCDPISGHTALYWYRQSLGQGLEFLIYFQGNSAPDKSGLPSDRFSAERTGGSVSTLTIQRTQQEDSAVYLCASSPQTVSYEQYFGPGTRLTVT.

This clone has a handful of counts. The genes are TRBV10-3 and TRBJ1-2, with unresolved D. The germline CDR1 and CDR2 sequences are ENHRY and SYGVKD. The CDR3 extends over 17 amino acids. The V end was cut by 0 bases, the J end by 0 bases, with 14 bases between. This chain's CDR3 is CAISESEWRRPNYGYTF. CDR3 nucleotide sequence: TGTGCCATCAGTGAGTCCGAGTGGAGGAGGCCTAACTATGGCTACACCTTC.

This clone has only a few counts. The rearrangement uses TRBV4-1 and TRBJ1-5, with D perhaps matching TRBD1 (6 bases). This CDR3 comprises 15 residues. Between the trimmed V and J ends, which lost 2 bases and 6 bases, there was a span of 14 bases. The V gene's germline CDR1 is MGHRA and CDR2 YSYEKL. As DNA, the CDR3 is TGCGCCAGCAGCCAATCTACAGGGTCGGGTCAGCCCCAGCATTTT. Residues: CASSQSTGSGQPQHF.

The chain couples TRBV5-1 to TRBJ1-2, with no clear D. In germline, CDR1 is SGHRS, CDR2 YFSETQ. V was cut by 0 bases and J by 6 bases, with 12 bases left in between. The CDR3 has 14 residues. CDR3 coding DNA: TGCGCCAGCAGCTTGGACCAAGAGGGAAATGGCTACACCTTC. Translated: CASSLDQEGNGYTF.

The chain joins TRBV30 to TRBJ2-2; no clear D. Trimming took off 0 bases at V and 8 bases at J, with 4 bases between the two ends. CDR3 length: 11 residues. In germline, CDR1 is GTSNPN, CDR2 SVGIG (reference sequence). CDR3 nucleotides: TGTGCCTGGAGTGTACTAGGGGAGCTGTTTTTT. Amino acids: CAWSVLGELFF.

The chain employs TRBV10-2 and TRBJ1-1; D gene unclear. V lost 8 bases and J lost 3, with 13 bases in between. CDR3 length equals 13 residues. In germline, CDR1 is WSHSY, CDR2 SAAADI. The CDR3 sequence is CASGGPPDTEAFF. The CDR3, as DNA: TGCGCCAGCGGTGGACCCCCGGACACTGAAGCTTTCTTT.

The chain has TRBV9 and TRBJ2-2; D is ambiguous. The germline V and J ends were trimmed by 0 bases and 3 bases, with 9 bases remaining between them. Germline loops: CDR1 SGDLS, CDR2 YYNGEE. The CDR3 is made up of 15 amino acids. CDR3 region: CASSVDGSHTGELFF. CDR3 in DNA: TGTGCCAGCAGCGTAGATGGCAGTCACACCGGGGAGCTGTTTTTT.

The chain joins TRBV10-3 to TRBJ2-3, with 13 bases matching TRBD2. The CDR3 totals 17 residues. The V segment lost 3 bases and the J segment 1 base; nucleotides outside the gene matches: 4. The V gene's germline CDR1 is ENHRY and CDR2 SYGVKD. CDR3 bases: TGTGCCATCAGTGATCCGACTAGCGGGGGGCGCACAGATACGCAGTATTTT. Translated: CAISDPTSGGRTDTQYF.

The chain uses TRBV11-2 and TRBJ2-3; D possibly corresponds to TRBD2 (5 bases). CDR3 length equals 11 residues. Germline CDR1 reads SGHAT; CDR2 reads FQNNGV. V lost 6 bases and J 8 bases, leaving 9 bases between the germline ends. CDR3 sequence reads: CASSSERTQYF. CDR3 nucleotides: TGTGCCAGCAGTAGCGAACGTACGCAGTATTTT.

To note about this clone: The junction departs from the called germline gene at one end, perhaps through a read error. The chain combines TRBV7-7 with TRBJ2-5, with D perhaps matching TRBD2 (5 bases). This CDR3 contains 15 residues. The germline V gene has CDR1 SSHAT and CDR2 FNYEAQ (reference sequence). The CDR3 reads CASSLARAAQETQYF. The CDR3 bases are TGTGCTAGCAGCTTAGCGCGGGCGGCCCAAGAGACCCAGTACTTC.

The rearrangement links TRBV5-8 to TRBJ2-2; TRBD2 agrees at 11 bases. The CDR3 covers 16 residues. The V gene's germline CDR1 is SGHTS and CDR2 YDEGEE. Germline trimming cut 3 bases from V and 2 bases from J; bases unmatched to any gene: 3. The CDR3 DNA is TGTGCCAGCAGCTACCGACTAGCGGGAAACACCGGGGAGCTGTTTTTT. Its protein product is CASSYRLAGNTGELFF.

The chain links TRBV10-3 to TRBJ2-7, with D possibly TRBD2 on 5 matching bases. This CDR3 is 13 amino acids long. The germline CDR1 and CDR2 sequences are ENHRY and SYGVKD. Trimming left V 3 bases short and J 7 bases short, with 13 bases between. CDR3 in amino acids: CAISELETGEQYF. CDR3 nucleotides: TGTGCCATCAGTGAACTAGAGACGGGGGAGCAGTACTTC.

This chain links TRBV7-3 with TRBJ2-7; a weak D match, TRBD2 (6 bases). The CDR3 extends over 14 amino acids. CDR1 SGHTA and CDR2 FQGTGA come from the germline V gene. Trimming cost V 6 bases and J 5 bases, with 17 bases left between them. The CDR3 sequence: CASSKKGGTHEQYF. The CDR3 region has the DNA TGTGCCAGCAGTAAGAAGGGCGGGACCCACGAGCAGTACTTC.

The CDR3 nucleotides are TGTGCCTGGAGGGGAGCCGTCTACGAGCAGTACTTC. As protein: CAWRGAVYEQYF. The chain is built from TRBV30 and TRBJ2-7; D is perhaps TRBD2 (5 bases). Germline V gene lookup returns CDR1 GTSNPN and CDR2 SVGIG (reference sequence). Trimming shortened V by 3 bases and J by 3 bases, and 9 bases separated the two germline ends. CDR3 size: 12 residues. Full variable domain (missing parts from reference TRBV30 and TRBJ2-7): SQTIHQWPATLVQPVGSPLSLECTVEGTSNPNLYWYRQAAGRGLQLLFYSVGIGQISSEVPQNLSASRPQDRQFILSSKKLLLSDSGFYLCAWRGAVYEQYFGPGTRLTVT.

This clone was counted only a few times. This chain uses TRBV2 with TRBJ1-5; D not resolved. The germline gives CDR1 SNHLY, CDR2 FYNNEI. Trimming pared 4 bases from V and 4 bases from J, leaving 5 bases between. The CDR3 sequence is 12 residues long. The CDR3 loop reads CASSAQNQPQHF. CDR3 DNA: TGTGCCAGCAGTGCTCAGAATCAGCCCCAGCATTTT. Filled out from reference TRBV2 and TRBJ1-5, the complete variable domain reads EPEVTQTPSHQVTQMGQEVILRCVPISNHLYFYWYRQILGQKVEFLVSFYNNEISEKSEIFDDQFSVERPDGSNFTLKIRSTKLEDSAMYFCASSAQNQPQHFGDGTRLSIL.

V gene TRBV2 combines with J gene TRBJ2-2, with 10 bases aligning to TRBD2. The CDR3 contains 15 residues. CDR1 and CDR2 from the germline V gene are SNHLY and FYNNEI. Trimming cost V 5 bases and J 4 bases; bases outside gene matches: 4. CDR3 in amino acids: CASSSLAGITGELFF. CDR3 nucleotide sequence: TGTGCCAGCAGTTCACTAGCGGGAATCACCGGGGAGCTGTTTTTT.

This clone came up a few times. The CDR3 coding sequence is TGTGCCAGCAGCGCCGGGACAGGGGGAGGAACAGATACGCAGTATTTT. As protein: CASSAGTGGGTDTQYF. The chain recombines TRBV6-4 with TRBJ2-3; 11 bases agree with TRBD1. CDR3 length: 16 amino acids. The V and J ends lost 6 bases and 3 bases, in that order; junction bases with no gene match: 8. Germline loops: CDR1 MRHNA, CDR2 SNTAGT.

V usage is TRBV2 and J usage is TRBJ2-7; D possibly matches TRBD1 or TRBD2 (5 bases each). The V end was cut by 0 bases, the J end by 6 bases, with 9 bases between. Looked up from germline, CDR1 is SNHLY and CDR2 is FYNNEI. This CDR3 is built from 13 residues. The CDR3 reads CASSEARGGEQYF. CDR3 DNA sequence: TGTGCCAGCAGTGAAGCTCGGGGCGGCGAGCAGTACTTC.

This clone was detected ten times or more. The chain employs TRBV6-5 and TRBJ1-1; unclear D gene. V lost 2 bases, J lost 0 bases, and 7 bases lay in between. Per germline, CDR1 MNHEY and CDR2 SVGAGI. This CDR3 region has 14 residues. The CDR3 coding sequence is TGTGCCAGCAGTTACCCCGAATTGAACACTGAAGCTTTCTTT. Encoded protein: CASSYPELNTEAFF.

The gene calls are TRBV2 and TRBJ1-4; D is unresolved. The CDR3 has 13 amino acids. Trimming removed 7 bases at V and 13 bases at J, with 19 bases between. Germline lookup yields CDR1 SNHLY and CDR2 FYNNEI. The CDR3 loop reads CASKYERAEGLFF. The CDR3 DNA sequence: TGTGCCAGCAAGTACGAAAGGGCCGAGGGACTGTTTTTT.

This rearrangement joins TRBV7-9 to TRBJ2-3, with 8 bases aligning to TRBD2. The CDR3 length is 14 residues. Trimming at V came to 3 bases and at J to 5 bases, leaving 4 bases not matched to a gene. From germline, CDR1 is SEHNR and CDR2 FQNEAQ (reference sequence). The DNA for the CDR3 is TGTGCCAGCAGCTTTAGCGGGACCGTAGATACGCAGTATTTT. Residues: CASSFSGTVDTQYF.

The chain recombines TRBV28 with TRBJ2-3; no firm D call. CDR3 size: 15 residues. Between the trimmed V and J ends, which lost 4 bases and 2 bases, there was a span of 13 bases. Germline CDR1 and CDR2: MDHEN and SYDVKM. The CDR3 loop is CASSSSAHLTDTQYF. CDR3 nucleotide sequence: TGTGCCAGCAGTTCGAGTGCTCACCTCACAGATACGCAGTATTTT. The full variable domain, its missing parts supplied by reference TRBV28 and TRBJ2-3, is DVKVTQSSRYLVKRTGEKVFLECVQDMDHENMFWYRQDPGLGLRLIYFSYDVKMKEKGDIPEGYSVSREKKERFSLILESASTNQTSMYLCASSSSAHLTDTQYFGPGTRLTVL.

This chain connects TRBV6-5 to TRBJ2-5; 8 positions agree with TRBD2. The length of the CDR3 is 14 residues. Germline V gene sequence: CDR1 MNHEY, CDR2 SVGAGI. Trimming at V came to 2 bases and at J to 5 bases, leaving 4 bases not matched to a gene. CDR3 sequence: CASSYGLARETQYF. The CDR3 DNA reads as TGTGCCAGCAGTTACGGACTAGCCAGGGAGACCCAGTACTTC.

CDR3 bases: TGTGCCAGCAGCTTGGGGAGGACTTCTGGAAACACCATATATTTT. Protein sequence: CASSLGRTSGNTIYF. The rearrangement uses TRBV5-4 and TRBJ1-3; no clear D gene. The CDR3 is 15 amino acids. V shed 0 bases and J shed 1 base, with 8 bases lying between them. CDR1 is SGHNT and CDR2 is YYREEE in the germline V gene (reference sequence).

The genes are TRBV6-5 and TRBJ1-4; D unclear. From germline, CDR1 is MNHEY and CDR2 SVGAGI. The CDR3 loop spans 13 amino acids. V lost 2 bases and J lost 8, with 9 bases in between. This CDR3 reads CASSYRVEEKLFF. As DNA, the CDR3 is TGTGCCAGCAGTTACCGGGTAGAAGAAAAACTGTTTTTT.